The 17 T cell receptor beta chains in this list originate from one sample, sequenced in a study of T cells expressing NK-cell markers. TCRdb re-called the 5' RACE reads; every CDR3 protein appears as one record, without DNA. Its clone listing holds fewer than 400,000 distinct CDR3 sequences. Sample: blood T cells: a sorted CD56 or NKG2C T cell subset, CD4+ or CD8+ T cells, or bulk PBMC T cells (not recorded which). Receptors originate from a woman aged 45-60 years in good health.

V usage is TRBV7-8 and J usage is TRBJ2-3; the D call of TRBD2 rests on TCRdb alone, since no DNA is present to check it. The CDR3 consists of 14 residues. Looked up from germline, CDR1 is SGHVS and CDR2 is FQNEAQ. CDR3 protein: CASSLGPPSRTQYF.

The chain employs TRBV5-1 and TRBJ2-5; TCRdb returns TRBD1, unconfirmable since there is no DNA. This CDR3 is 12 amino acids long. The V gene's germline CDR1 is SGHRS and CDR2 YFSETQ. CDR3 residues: CASSGTVETQYF. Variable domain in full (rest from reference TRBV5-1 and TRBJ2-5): KAGVTQTPRYLIKTRGQQVTLSCSPISGHRSVSWYQQTPGQGLQFLFEYFSETQRNKGNFPGRFSGRQFSNSRSEMNVSTLELGDSALYLCASSGTVETQYFGPGTRLLVL.

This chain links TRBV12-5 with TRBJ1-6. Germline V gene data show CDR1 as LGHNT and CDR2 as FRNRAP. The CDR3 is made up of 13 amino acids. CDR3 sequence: CASGTSHGSPLHF.

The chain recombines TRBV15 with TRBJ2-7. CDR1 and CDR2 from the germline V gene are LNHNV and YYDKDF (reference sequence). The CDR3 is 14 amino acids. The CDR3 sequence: CATSRDKTKSEQYF.

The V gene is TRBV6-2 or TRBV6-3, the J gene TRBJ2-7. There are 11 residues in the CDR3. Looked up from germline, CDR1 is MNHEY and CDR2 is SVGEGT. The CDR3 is CASSNSYEQYF.

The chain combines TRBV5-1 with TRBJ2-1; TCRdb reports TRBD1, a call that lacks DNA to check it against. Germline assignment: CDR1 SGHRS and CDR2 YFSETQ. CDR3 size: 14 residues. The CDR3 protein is CASSFDTGNNEQFF.

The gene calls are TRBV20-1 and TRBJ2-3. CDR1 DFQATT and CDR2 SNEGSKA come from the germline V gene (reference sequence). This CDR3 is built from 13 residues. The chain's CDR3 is CSASIVRTDTQYF.

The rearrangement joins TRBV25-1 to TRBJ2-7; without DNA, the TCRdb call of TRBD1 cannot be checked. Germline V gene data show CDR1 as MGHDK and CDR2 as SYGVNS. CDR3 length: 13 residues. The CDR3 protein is CASSDQTEYEQYF.

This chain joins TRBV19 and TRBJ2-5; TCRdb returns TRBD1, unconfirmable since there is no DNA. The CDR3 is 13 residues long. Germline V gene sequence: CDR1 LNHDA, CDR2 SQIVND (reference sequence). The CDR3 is CASSMGQVETQYF.

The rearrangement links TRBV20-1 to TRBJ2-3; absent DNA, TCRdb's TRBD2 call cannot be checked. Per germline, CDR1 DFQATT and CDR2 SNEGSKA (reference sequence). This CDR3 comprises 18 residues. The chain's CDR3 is CSATSSPGTLRGTDTQYF.

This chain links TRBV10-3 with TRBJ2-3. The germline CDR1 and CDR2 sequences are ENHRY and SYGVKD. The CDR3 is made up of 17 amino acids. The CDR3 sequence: CAISVVAVDDYTDTQYF.

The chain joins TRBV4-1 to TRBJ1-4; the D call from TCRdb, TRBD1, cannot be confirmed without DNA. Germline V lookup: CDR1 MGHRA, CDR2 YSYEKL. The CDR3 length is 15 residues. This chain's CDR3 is CASSQERGGSEKLFF.

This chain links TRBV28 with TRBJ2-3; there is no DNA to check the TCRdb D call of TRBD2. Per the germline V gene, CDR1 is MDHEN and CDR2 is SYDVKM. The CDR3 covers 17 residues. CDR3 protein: CASWGLAGTPSTDTQYF.

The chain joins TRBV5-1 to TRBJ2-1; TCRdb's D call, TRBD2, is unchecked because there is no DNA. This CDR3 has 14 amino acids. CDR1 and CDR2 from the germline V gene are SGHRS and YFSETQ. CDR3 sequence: CASKTSGAVGEQFF.

CDR3 sequence: CSASRTANTEAFF. This rearrangement joins TRBV20-1 to TRBJ1-1. The CDR3 runs to 13 residues. Germline-derived CDR1 and CDR2 are DFQATT and SNEGSKA (reference sequence).

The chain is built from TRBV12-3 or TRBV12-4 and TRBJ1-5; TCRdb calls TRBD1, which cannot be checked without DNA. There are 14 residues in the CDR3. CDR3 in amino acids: CASSLTIRGQPQHF.

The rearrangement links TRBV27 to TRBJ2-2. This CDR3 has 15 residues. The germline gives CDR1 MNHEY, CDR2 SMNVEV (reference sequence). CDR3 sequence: CASSIAGLNTGELFF.